Listed below are T cell receptor beta chains from one sample, sequenced in a study of blood T cell repertoires in COVID-19. The table came from immunoSEQ multiplex PCR; TCRdb's copy has only in-frame clones and leaves some out. The sample carries about 270,000 clones, about nine tenths recorded once. The sequenced sample was peripheral blood. These receptors originate from a woman aged 60-75 years who had recovered from COVID-19. CDR3s include the opening cysteine and the closing phenylalanine or tryptophan. The order of the fields is D gene, CDR3 length, V gene, J gene, clone size, CDR3 DNA, CDR3 protein. D genes are given only for firm matches. Size tells how often a clone was seen (once, few, many) or the class of an expanded clone, and some rows leave it out.

D: -
length: 14
V: TRBV21-1
J: TRBJ1-4
size: -
DNA: TGTGCCAGCAGAAATGACAGGGGTAATGAAAAACTGTTTTTT
CDR3: CASRNDRGNEKLFF

D: TRBD2
length: 18
V: TRBV3-1/TRBV3-2
J: TRBJ2-5
size: -
DNA: TGTGCCAGCAGCCAACGGGTGGGGCTAGCGGGGGGTAAAGAGACCCAGTACTTC
CDR3: CASSQRVGLAGGKETQYF

D: -
length: 14
V: TRBV6-5
J: TRBJ1-2
size: -
DNA: TGTGCCAGCAGTTACTCGAATACAGGAAATGGCTACACCTTC
CDR3: CASSYSNTGNGYTF

D: -
length: 17
V: TRBV9
J: TRBJ1-4
size: -
DNA: TGTGCCAGCAGCGTAGGAGGAGCAGGGGCAACTAATGAAAAACTGTTTTTT
CDR3: CASSVGGAGATNEKLFF

D: -
length: 13
V: TRBV15
J: TRBJ1-4
size: -
DNA: TGTGCCACCAGCAGATCAATCGGTGAAAAACTGTTTTTT
CDR3: CATSRSIGEKLFF

D: -
length: 15
V: TRBV4-3
J: TRBJ1-3
size: -
DNA: TGCGCCAGCAGCCAAGATAGGAGCTCTGGAAACACCATATATTTT
CDR3: CASSQDRSSGNTIYF

D: TRBD1
length: 13
V: TRBV5-6
J: TRBJ1-2
size: -
DNA: TGTGCCAGCAGCCAGATGGACAGGGAGGTCTACACCTTC
CDR3: CASSQMDREVYTF

D: -
length: 14
V: TRBV5-4
J: TRBJ2-7
size: -
DNA: TGTGCCAGCAGCCTGGACGGAGGGACCTACGAGCAGTACTTC
CDR3: CASSLDGGTYEQYF

D: TRBD2
length: 14
V: TRBV7-2
J: TRBJ2-7
size: few
DNA: TGTGCCAGCAGCTTAGCTAGCGGGGGTAACGAGCAGTACTTC
CDR3: CASSLASGGNEQYF

D: -
length: 16
V: TRBV6-1
J: TRBJ1-4
size: -
DNA: TGTGCCAGCAGTGAAACCGGAAGATGGGGGGGCGAAAAACTGTTTTTT
CDR3: CASSETGRWGGEKLFF

D: TRBD1
length: 14
V: TRBV7-8
J: TRBJ1-1
size: once
DNA: TGTGCCAGCAGCTGGGGACAGCTGAACACTGAAGCTTTCTTT
CDR3: CASSWGQLNTEAFF

D: TRBD1
length: 17
V: TRBV5-1
J: TRBJ1-2
size: -
DNA: TGCGCCAGCAGCTTGGCTCCAGGGGGACGCCCAAACTATGGCTACACCTTC
CDR3: CASSLAPGGRPNYGYTF

D: -
length: 15
V: TRBV5-6
J: TRBJ2-2
size: -
DNA: TGTGCCAGCAGCTACCGACTGCCGAACACCGGGGAGCTGTTTTTT
CDR3: CASSYRLPNTGELFF

D: -
length: 12
V: TRBV6-6
J: TRBJ1-2
size: -
DNA: TGTGCCAGCAGTTACGTCGGGTATGGCTACACCTTC
CDR3: CASSYVGYGYTF

D: -
length: 15
V: TRBV4-3
J: TRBJ1-1
size: once
DNA: TGCGCCAGCAGCCCCTCCTGGCATCAGAACACTGAAGCTTTCTTT
CDR3: CASSPSWHQNTEAFF

D: -
length: 14
V: TRBV5-8
J: TRBJ1-5
size: -
DNA: TGTGCCAGCAGCTTGGAGGGAGCCAGGCAGCCCCAGCATTTT
CDR3: CASSLEGARQPQHF

D: -
length: 15
V: TRBV6-5
J: TRBJ1-1
size: -
DNA: TGTGCCAGCAGCCCCGCAGGGATAGGTAACACTGAAGCTTTCTTT
CDR3: CASSPAGIGNTEAFF

D: TRBD2
length: 14
V: TRBV18
J: TRBJ2-3
size: -
DNA: TGTGCCAGCTCACCGACTAGCGGCACAGATACGCAGTATTTT
CDR3: CASSPTSGTDTQYF

D: TRBD1
length: 14
V: TRBV4-3
J: TRBJ2-2
size: few
DNA: TGCGCCAGCAGCCCCAGGGGGCACACCGGGGAGCTGTTTTTT
CDR3: CASSPRGHTGELFF

D: TRBD1
length: 14
V: TRBV6-4
J: TRBJ2-2
size: once
DNA: TGTGCCAGCAGTGACCAGGGGGTCACCGGGGAGCTGTTTTTT
CDR3: CASSDQGVTGELFF

D: -
length: 15
V: TRBV7-9
J: TRBJ1-1
size: few
DNA: TGTGCCAGCAGCTTAGATCCGGTGAGGAACACTGAAGCTTTCTTT
CDR3: CASSLDPVRNTEAFF

D: -
length: 17
V: TRBV5-4
J: TRBJ1-1
size: once
DNA: TGTGCCAGCAGCCCTCTTGGAGGAACGGGGAGTCACACTGAAGCTTTCTTT
CDR3: CASSPLGGTGSHTEAFF

D: TRBD2
length: 17
V: TRBV18
J: TRBJ2-3
size: -
DNA: TGTGCCAGCTCACCGGGGACTAGCGGGGACCCCACAGATACGCAGTATTTT
CDR3: CASSPGTSGDPTDTQYF

D: TRBD1
length: 17
V: TRBV7-6
J: TRBJ1-4
size: -
DNA: TGTGCCAGCAGCTTTGTTCCAGGGGGCATGACTAATGAAAAACTGTTTTTT
CDR3: CASSFVPGGMTNEKLFF

D: -
length: 13
V: TRBV12-3/TRBV12-4
J: TRBJ1-2
size: -
DNA: TGTGCCAGCAGTTTTGGGCCAGGGCCTGGCTACACCTTC
CDR3: CASSFGPGPGYTF

D: TRBD1
length: 14
V: TRBV28
J: TRBJ1-2
size: -
DNA: TGTGCCAGCAGCAAAGGGACAGGGAACTATGGCTACACCTTC
CDR3: CASSKGTGNYGYTF

D: -
length: 13
V: TRBV5-6
J: TRBJ1-2
size: -
DNA: TGTGCCAGCAGCCGTGACAGTAACTATGGCTACACCTTC
CDR3: CASSRDSNYGYTF

D: TRBD2
length: 16
V: TRBV7-8
J: TRBJ2-3
size: -
DNA: TGTGCCAGCAGCATGAACGGGGGGGCCGGCGCAGATACGCAGTATTTT
CDR3: CASSMNGGAGADTQYF

D: TRBD1
length: 15
V: TRBV7-6
J: TRBJ1-5
size: -
DNA: TGTGCCAGCAGCTTAGGACAGGGCTTAAATCAGCCCCAGCATTTT
CDR3: CASSLGQGLNQPQHF

D: TRBD1
length: 15
V: TRBV7-3
J: TRBJ1-5
size: -
DNA: TGTGCCAGCAGCCCGGGACAGGGGTACAATCAGCCCCAGCATTTT
CDR3: CASSPGQGYNQPQHF

D: TRBD1
length: 14
V: TRBV28
J: TRBJ1-2
size: -
DNA: TGTGCCAGCAGTTCACAGGGGGCGGACTATGGCTACACCTTC
CDR3: CASSSQGADYGYTF

D: TRBD1
length: 15
V: TRBV9
J: TRBJ1-6
size: -
DNA: TGTGCCAGCAGCGTAGCAACAGGGGGCAATTCACCCCTCCACTTT
CDR3: CASSVATGGNSPLHF

D: -
length: 13
V: TRBV27
J: TRBJ2-7
size: -
DNA: TGTGCCAGCAGAAGCAAGCTCCTCTACGAGCAGTACTTC
CDR3: CASRSKLLYEQYF

D: -
length: 12
V: TRBV7-9
J: TRBJ2-4
size: -
DNA: TGTGCCAGCAGCTTAGATGAGGCATCTCAGTACTTC
CDR3: CASSLDEASQYF

D: -
length: 19
V: TRBV3-1/TRBV3-2
J: TRBJ1-1
size: -
DNA: TGTGCCAGCAGCCAAGACGTACGCACAGGGAAGGCCCTGAACACTGAAGCTTTCTTT
CDR3: CASSQDVRTGKALNTEAFF

D: TRBD1
length: 16
V: TRBV27
J: TRBJ1-5
size: -
DNA: TGTGCCAGCCCGACTCCCGGGACAGGGTGCAATCAGCCCCAGCATTTT
CDR3: CASPTPGTGCNQPQHF

D: TRBD1
length: 14
V: TRBV28
J: TRBJ1-4
size: -
DNA: TGTGCCAGACGACAAGGGGGCGCGCGCGAAAAACTGTTTTTT
CDR3: CARRQGGAREKLFF

D: -
length: 15
V: TRBV7-9
J: TRBJ1-2
size: -
DNA: TGTGCCAGCAGCTTAGAGGGAGGGACCTACTATGGCTACACCTTC
CDR3: CASSLEGGTYYGYTF

D: -
length: 15
V: TRBV27
J: TRBJ2-6
size: -
DNA: TGTGCCAGCAGGCGAGTCAGGTCTGGGGCCAACGTCCTGACTTTC
CDR3: CASRRVRSGANVLTF

D: -
length: 14
V: TRBV4-2
J: TRBJ1-2
size: -
DNA: TGTGCCAGCAGCCAAGAAGGGGACATAGATGGCTACACCTTC
CDR3: CASSQEGDIDGYTF

D: TRBD2
length: 16
V: TRBV5-3
J: TRBJ2-1
size: few
DNA: TGTGCCAGATTCCACCCTGGGGAGCGGGGGGGCGGTGAGCAGTTCTTC
CDR3: CARFHPGERGGGEQFF

D: -
length: 11
V: TRBV12-3/TRBV12-4
J: TRBJ2-1
size: -
DNA: TGTGCCACCGCGATCGGCGGCGAGCAGTTCTTC
CDR3: CATAIGGEQFF

D: -
length: 13
V: TRBV6-5
J: TRBJ1-4
size: -
DNA: TGTGCCAGCAGTCCCGGGGGGTATGAAAAACTGTTTTTT
CDR3: CASSPGGYEKLFF

D: -
length: 13
V: TRBV15
J: TRBJ2-5
size: -
DNA: TGTGCCACCGGTGGGAGAATTCAAGAGACCCAGTACTTC
CDR3: CATGGRIQETQYF

D: TRBD2
length: 17
V: TRBV28
J: TRBJ2-7
size: -
DNA: TGTGCCAGCTTCTCGGGGGGGTACAAAAAAGGCTCCTACGAGCAGTACTTC
CDR3: CASFSGGYKKGSYEQYF

D: -
length: 15
V: TRBV9
J: TRBJ1-4
size: few
DNA: TGTGCCAGCAGCCCCAGGCCGGCAACTAATGAAAAACTGTTTTTT
CDR3: CASSPRPATNEKLFF

D: TRBD2
length: 16
V: TRBV28
J: TRBJ2-5
size: -
DNA: TGTGCCAGCAGTTTTGCGGGGGGCGCAGAGCAAGAGACCCAGTACTTC
CDR3: CASSFAGGAEQETQYF

D: TRBD1
length: 15
V: TRBV18
J: TRBJ2-7
size: -
DNA: TGTGCCAGCTCACCGACAGGGTCCCTCAACTACGAGCAGTACTTC
CDR3: CASSPTGSLNYEQYF